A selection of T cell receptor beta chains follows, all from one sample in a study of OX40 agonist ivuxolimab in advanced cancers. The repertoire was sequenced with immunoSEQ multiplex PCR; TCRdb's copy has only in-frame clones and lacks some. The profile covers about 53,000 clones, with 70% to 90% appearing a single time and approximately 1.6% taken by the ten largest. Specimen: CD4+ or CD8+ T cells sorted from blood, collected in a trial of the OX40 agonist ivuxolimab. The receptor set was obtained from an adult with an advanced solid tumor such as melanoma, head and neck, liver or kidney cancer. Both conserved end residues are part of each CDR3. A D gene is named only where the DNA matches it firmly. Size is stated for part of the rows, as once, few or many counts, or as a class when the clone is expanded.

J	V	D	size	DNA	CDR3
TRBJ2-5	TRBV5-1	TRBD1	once	TGCGCCAGCAGCTCACAGGGGGCCCAAGAGACCCAGTACTTC	CASSSQGAQETQYF
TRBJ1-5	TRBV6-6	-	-	TGTGCCAGTACACGACAGCAGGAGCCCCAGCATTTT	CASTRQQEPQHF
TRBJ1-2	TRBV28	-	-	TGTGCCAGCAGGGGCCTGGGGCCCTATGGCTACACCTTC	CASRGLGPYGYTF
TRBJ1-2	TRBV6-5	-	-	TGTGCCAGCAGTTACAGGGGTGGCTACACCTTC	CASSYRGGYTF
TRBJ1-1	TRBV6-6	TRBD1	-	TGTGCCAGCAGTTTCGGGACAGCGAACACTGAAGCTTTCTTT	CASSFGTANTEAFF
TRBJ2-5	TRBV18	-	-	TGTGCCAGCTCACCACCGTTTATTGTCAGGGGAGGCCAGTACTTC	CASSPPFIVRGGQYF
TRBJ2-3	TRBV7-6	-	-	TGTGCCAGCAGCTCAACCGGTAGCACAGATACGCAGTATTTT	CASSSTGSTDTQYF
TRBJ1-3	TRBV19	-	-	TGTGCCAGTGGTTATAGCTCTGGAAACACCATATATTTT	CASGYSSGNTIYF
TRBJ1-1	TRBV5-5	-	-	TGTACCAGCAGCTTGGCCTACAGGAACACTGAAGCTTTCTTT	CTSSLAYRNTEAFF
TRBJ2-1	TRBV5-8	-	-	TGTGCCAGCAGCTTGGGGGGGCGCTCCTACAATGAGCAGTTCTTC	CASSLGGRSYNEQFF
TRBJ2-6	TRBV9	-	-	TGTGCCAGCAGCGCGGTAGGGGGAACTGGGGCCAACGTCCTGACTTTC	CASSAVGGTGANVLTF
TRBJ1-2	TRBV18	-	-	TGTGCCAGCTCACCGAGCGAGCAGGGGAACTATGGCTACACCTTC	CASSPSEQGNYGYTF
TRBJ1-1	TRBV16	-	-	TGTGCCAGCAGCCAATGGTTAAGGTCGAACACTGAAGCTTTCTTT	CASSQWLRSNTEAFF
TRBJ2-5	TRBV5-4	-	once	TGTGCCAGCAGCCACAGGGTGGCCGAGACCCAGTACTTC	CASSHRVAETQYF
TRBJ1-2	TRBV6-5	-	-	TGTGCCAGCACGAAATCTCCACAGGGTTTGGATGGCTACACCTTC	CASTKSPQGLDGYTF
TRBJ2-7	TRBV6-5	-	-	TGTGCCAGCAGCGGACCTACCTACGAGCAGTACTTC	CASSGPTYEQYF
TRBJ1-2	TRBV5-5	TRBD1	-	TGTGCCAGCAGCCAGACAGGGGGCCCTAACTATGGCTACACCTTC	CASSQTGGPNYGYTF
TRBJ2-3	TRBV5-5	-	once	TGTGCCAGCAGCCTCACCTTTGGGGGTAGCACAGATACGCAGTATTTT	CASSLTFGGSTDTQYF
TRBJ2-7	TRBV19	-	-	TGTGCCAGTAGTGGGGCCGGGGCCTCCTACGAGCAGTACTTC	CASSGAGASYEQYF
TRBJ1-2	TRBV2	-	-	TGTGCCAGCACTCAGGGGCCAGACTATGGCTACACCTTC	CASTQGPDYGYTF
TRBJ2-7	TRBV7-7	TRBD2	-	TGTGCTAGCAGCTACGCTAGCGGGGCCTCCTACGAGCAGTACTTC	CASSYASGASYEQYF
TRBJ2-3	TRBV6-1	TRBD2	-	TGTGCCAGTAGCCTAGCGGGGGTGGATACGCAGTATTTT	CASSLAGVDTQYF
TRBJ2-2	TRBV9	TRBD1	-	TGTGCCAGCAGCCCCCGGACAGGGATAACCGGGGAGCTGTTTTTT	CASSPRTGITGELFF
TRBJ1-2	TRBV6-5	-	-	TGTGCCAGCTATCGGGACACCTTTAACTATGGCTACACCTTC	CASYRDTFNYGYTF
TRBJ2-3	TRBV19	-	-	TGTGCCAGTAGTAGGGAAGCGGAGACCACAGATACGCAGTATTTT	CASSREAETTDTQYF
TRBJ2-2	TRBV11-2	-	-	TGTGCCAGCAACCAACTAGGAAACACCGGGGAGCTGTTTTTT	CASNQLGNTGELFF
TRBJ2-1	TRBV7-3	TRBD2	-	TGTGCCAGCAGCAAGCTAGCGGGAGGAAACAATGAGCAGTTCTTC	CASSKLAGGNNEQFF
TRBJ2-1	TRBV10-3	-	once	TGTGCCATCAGTGACTCCAGGCAGGGTGAAAGGAATGAGCAGTTCTTC	CAISDSRQGERNEQFF
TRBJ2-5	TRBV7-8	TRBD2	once	TGTGCCAGCACCCCTCCCCGAAGGGCTAGCGGGGTGCGAGGGACCCAGTACTTC	CASTPPRRASGVRGTQYF
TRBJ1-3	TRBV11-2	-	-	TGTGCCAGCAGCTTACAGGGGTCGGCTGGAAACACCATATATTTT	CASSLQGSAGNTIYF
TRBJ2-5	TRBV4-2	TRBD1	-	TGTGCCAGCAGCCGGGACAGGGGGCGGGAGACCCAGTACTTC	CASSRDRGRETQYF
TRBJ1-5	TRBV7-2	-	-	TGTGCCAGCAGCTTTTGGGGGCGACAGCCCCAGCATTTT	CASSFWGRQPQHF
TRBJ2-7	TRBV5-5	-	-	TGTGCCAGCAGCTTGCTGGGTCCGCTCGGCCACGAGCAGTACTTC	CASSLLGPLGHEQYF
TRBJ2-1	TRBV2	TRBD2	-	TGTGCCAGCAGGCCAACTAGCGGGGGGGCTGATGAGCAGTTCTTC	CASRPTSGGADEQFF
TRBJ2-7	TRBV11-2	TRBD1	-	TGTGCCAGCAGCTTAATGACAGGGGCCAAATCAAGGTTCAACGAGCAGTACTTC	CASSLMTGAKSRFNEQYF
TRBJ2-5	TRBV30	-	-	TGTGCCTGGAGTTCCCTGTCAGGGGCGCTCGGAGAGACCCAGTACTTC	CAWSSLSGALGETQYF
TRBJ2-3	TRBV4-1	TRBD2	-	TGCGCCAGCAGACCCTCCGCTAGCGGGGGCCCCGGCACAGATACGCAGTATTTT	CASRPSASGGPGTDTQYF
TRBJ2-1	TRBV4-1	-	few	TGCGCCAGCAGCCAAGACCCCATCCACCCCCTTAGGATCTTC	CASSQDPIHPLRIF
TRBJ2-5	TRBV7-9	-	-	TGTGCCAGCAGCCCGAGCGAGACCCAGTACTTC	CASSPSETQYF
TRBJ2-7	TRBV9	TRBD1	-	TGTGCCAGCAGCGGAACAGGGGGCGAGCAGTACTTC	CASSGTGGEQYF
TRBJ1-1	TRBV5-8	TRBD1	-	TGTGCCAGCAGCTTATGGCAGGGGGGTAGCACTGAAGCTTTCTTT	CASSLWQGGSTEAFF
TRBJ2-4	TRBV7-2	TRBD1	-	TGTGCCAGCAGCCGGAGGACGGGACAGAACATTCAGTACTTC	CASSRRTGQNIQYF
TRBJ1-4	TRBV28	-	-	TGTGCCAGCACCCCCGGGGGGGAAGGTGAAAAACTGTTTTTT	CASTPGGEGEKLFF
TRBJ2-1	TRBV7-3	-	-	TGTGCCAGCAGCGGTAGCTCCTACAATGAGCAGTTCTTC	CASSGSSYNEQFF
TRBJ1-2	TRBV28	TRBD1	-	TGTGCCAGCAGTTCGACAGGGACCTATGAGGATGGCTACACCTTC	CASSSTGTYEDGYTF
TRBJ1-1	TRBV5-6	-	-	TGTGCCAGCAGCTGGGGCACTGAAGCTTTCTTT	CASSWGTEAFF
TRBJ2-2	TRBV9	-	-	TGTGCCAGCAGCGTAGAGGCTAGAAACACCGGGGAGCTGTTTTTT	CASSVEARNTGELFF
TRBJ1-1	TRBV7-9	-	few	TGTGCCAGCAGCATCGACGTGAATGAAGCTTTCTTT	CASSIDVNEAFF
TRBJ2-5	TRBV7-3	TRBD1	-	TGTGCCAGCAGCCGGGACAGGGGGGAAGAGACCCAGTACTTC	CASSRDRGEETQYF
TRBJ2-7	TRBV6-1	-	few	TGTGCCAGCAGTGAGACAGGTGTCTCCTACGAGCAGTACTTC	CASSETGVSYEQYF
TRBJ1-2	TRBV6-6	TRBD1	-	TGTGCCAGCCAGGGACAGACCTATGGCTACACCTTC	CASQGQTYGYTF
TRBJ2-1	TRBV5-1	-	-	TGCGCCAGCAGCCAACAACCCTACAATGAGCAGTTCTTC	CASSQQPYNEQFF
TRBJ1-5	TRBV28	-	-	TGTGCCAGTTTCGCCTCCGGAATAAACAGGCATCAGCCCCAGCATTTT	CASFASGINRHQPQHF